A selection of T cell receptor beta chains follows, all from one sample in a study of blood T cell repertoires in COVID-19. Clones were read by immunoSEQ multiplex PCR, and TCRdb kept only the in-frame ones, dropping some. The sample lists tens of thousands of clones, 89% occurring once. The sample consisted of peripheral blood. All receptors come from a man aged 50 to 59 with acute or convalescent COVID-19. Both conserved end residues are part of each CDR3. The D gene is left open where the match is weak. Clone size is shown for a subset of rows, as once, few, many or a class of expanded clone.

size,D,V,J,DNA,CDR3
NA,NA,TRBV4-2,TRBJ1-1,TGTGCCAGCAGCCAGGAACAGGGCTTCACTGAAGCTTTCTTT,CASSQEQGFTEAFF
NA,NA,TRBV27,TRBJ1-1,TGTGCCAGCAGTCACCGACAGGAGTACACTGAAGCTTTCTTT,CASSHRQEYTEAFF
once,NA,TRBV18,TRBJ1-6,TGTGCCAGCTCACCACCGGCACAGAGTTTAAATAGCTCCTATAATTCACCCCTCCACTTT,CASSPPAQSLNSSYNSPLHF
NA,TRBD1,TRBV5-4,TRBJ1-2,TGTGCCAGCAGCCCCGGACAGGGGAGATATGGCTACACCTTC,CASSPGQGRYGYTF
NA,NA,TRBV5-1,TRBJ2-1,TGCGCCAGCCGCAAGGAGGCCAATGAGCAGTTCTTC,CASRKEANEQFF
NA,TRBD1,TRBV6-5,TRBJ1-1,TGTGCCAGCAGGGAGACAGGGGAAGGGGAAGCTTTCTTT,CASRETGEGEAFF
NA,TRBD1,TRBV3-1/TRBV3-2,TRBJ1-1,TGTGCCAGCAGCCGATACAGGGGCACTGAAGCTTTCTTT,CASSRYRGTEAFF
NA,NA,TRBV21-1,TRBJ1-2,TGTGCCAGCAGACAGTATGGCTACACCTTC,CASRQYGYTF
NA,NA,TRBV9,TRBJ2-2,TGTGCCAGCAGCGTAGAGGCAGGGTCCACCGGGGAGCTGTTTTTT,CASSVEAGSTGELFF
NA,TRBD1,TRBV19,TRBJ1-2,TGTGCCAGTAGTGAGGGGGCCGGATATTATGGCTACACCTTC,CASSEGAGYYGYTF
NA,NA,TRBV5-5,TRBJ2-1,TGTGCCAGCAGCTTGGATGGGCGGGATGAGCAGTTCTTC,CASSLDGRDEQFF
NA,NA,TRBV5-1,TRBJ1-2,TGCGCCAGCAGCTCAGACAGGAGTTATGGCTACACCTTC,CASSSDRSYGYTF
NA,NA,TRBV6-5,TRBJ1-1,TGTGCCAGCATTTCCCTGGCCACTGAAGCTTTCTTT,CASISLATEAFF
NA,NA,TRBV11-2,TRBJ2-2,TGTGCCAGCAGCCCAATCGGCTGGGGTCGAGGGCCCGGGGAGCTGTTTTTT,CASSPIGWGRGPGELFF
NA,NA,TRBV20-1,TRBJ2-4,TGCAGTGCTAGTAATGGTGAATTCCTAGACATTCAGTACTTC,CSASNGEFLDIQYF
NA,NA,TRBV6-1,TRBJ2-7,TGTGCCAGCAGTGAACAAACGGGTCCCCCCTACGAGCAGTACTTC,CASSEQTGPPYEQYF
once,NA,TRBV7-2,TRBJ2-5,TGTGCCAGCTCCCGGACAAGGAGCGTCGAGACCCAGTACTTC,CASSRTRSVETQYF
NA,TRBD2,TRBV27,TRBJ2-3,TGTGCCAGCAGTTTCCTTCTTAGGACACCTGAGGGGGGACTAGGCACAGATACGCAGTATTTT,CASSFLLRTPEGGLGTDTQYF
once,TRBD2,TRBV6-4,TRBJ2-4,TGTGCCAGCAGTCGTACTCGGGCCGGGAGGGCCGAGTCCAAAAACATTCAGTACTTC,CASSRTRAGRAESKNIQYF
NA,TRBD1,TRBV14,TRBJ1-3,TGTGCCAGCAGCCAGGGACAGGTCCGCTCTGGAAACACCATATATTTT,CASSQGQVRSGNTIYF
NA,NA,TRBV19,TRBJ1-5,TGTGCCAGTAGTATGGCCATCAATCAGCCCCAGCATTTT,CASSMAINQPQHF
NA,NA,TRBV7-6,TRBJ2-3,TGTGCCAGCAGCTTGGCGGGACAGCTTTCCACAGATACGCAGTATTTT,CASSLAGQLSTDTQYF
NA,NA,TRBV7-9,TRBJ1-1,TGTGCCAGCAGCTTAGGGAGGGCAGGGAGACCTTTCTTT,CASSLGRAGRPFF
once,NA,TRBV7-2,TRBJ1-3,TGTGCCAGCAGCCCAACGGGGGGGAGTGCAAACACCATATATTTT,CASSPTGGSANTIYF
NA,NA,TRBV10-3,TRBJ2-5,TGTGCCATCAGTGGGGACTCGCAAGAGACCCAGTACTTC,CAISGDSQETQYF
NA,NA,TRBV21-1,TRBJ2-5,TGTGCCAGCAGCAAAGGCCGGCCAGGGCAAGAGACCCAGTACTTC,CASSKGRPGQETQYF
few,NA,TRBV5-6,TRBJ2-7,TGTGCCAGCAGCTTGATCCGGTCCTCCTACGAGCAGTACTTC,CASSLIRSSYEQYF
NA,TRBD2,TRBV6-5,TRBJ2-7,TGTGCCAGCAGTTTGGGAACTAGCGGGGCTTACGAGCAGTACTTC,CASSLGTSGAYEQYF
NA,TRBD1,TRBV7-9,TRBJ2-7,TGTGCCAGCAGCGGCCCAGGGGGATCCTACGAGCAGTACTTC,CASSGPGGSYEQYF
few,NA,TRBV21-1,TRBJ2-3,TGTGCCAGCAGCAAACCTACTCCGGTGGGGAGAATAAGCGGGAGGGCCGGTATAGATACGCAGTATTTT,CASSKPTPVGRISGRAGIDTQYF
many,NA,TRBV6-5,TRBJ1-1,TGTGCCAGCAGTTACGAGGTAAACACTGAAGCTTTCTTT,CASSYEVNTEAFF
NA,NA,TRBV12-2,TRBJ1-1,TGTGCAAGTCCCAGGGACAATGAAGCTTTCTTT,CASPRDNEAFF
NA,TRBD1,TRBV6-5,TRBJ1-1,TGTGCCAGCTGCCTGGGACAGGAGAACACTGAAGCTTTCTTT,CASCLGQENTEAFF
once,NA,TRBV5-5,TRBJ1-2,TGTGCCAGCAGCTTGACAGACCATGGCTACACCTTC,CASSLTDHGYTF
NA,NA,TRBV10-3,TRBJ1-4,TGTGCCATCAGTGAGTCAGCCGAAAAACTGTTTTTT,CAISESAEKLFF
NA,TRBD1,TRBV5-3,TRBJ2-2,TGTGCCAGAAGCTTCCGGACAGGCGACACCGGGGAGCTGTTTTTT,CARSFRTGDTGELFF
NA,TRBD1,TRBV28,TRBJ1-4,TGTGCCAGCAGTCGACAGGGAAGAAGTGAAAAACTGTTTTTT,CASSRQGRSEKLFF
NA,NA,TRBV6-5,TRBJ1-2,TGTGCCAGCAGTTACGTCAGAAACTATGGCTACACCTTC,CASSYVRNYGYTF
once,NA,TRBV5-8,TRBJ2-1,TGTGCCAGCAGCCCGAGAAGAGATGAGCAGTTCTTC,CASSPRRDEQFF
NA,NA,TRBV28,TRBJ2-3,TGTGCCAGCAGTTATAGGGGCAGGGAAGCAGATACGCAGTATTTT,CASSYRGREADTQYF
NA,NA,TRBV19,TRBJ1-2,TGTGCCAGTAGTCCACAGGGAGCGGTCTATGGCTACACCTTC,CASSPQGAVYGYTF